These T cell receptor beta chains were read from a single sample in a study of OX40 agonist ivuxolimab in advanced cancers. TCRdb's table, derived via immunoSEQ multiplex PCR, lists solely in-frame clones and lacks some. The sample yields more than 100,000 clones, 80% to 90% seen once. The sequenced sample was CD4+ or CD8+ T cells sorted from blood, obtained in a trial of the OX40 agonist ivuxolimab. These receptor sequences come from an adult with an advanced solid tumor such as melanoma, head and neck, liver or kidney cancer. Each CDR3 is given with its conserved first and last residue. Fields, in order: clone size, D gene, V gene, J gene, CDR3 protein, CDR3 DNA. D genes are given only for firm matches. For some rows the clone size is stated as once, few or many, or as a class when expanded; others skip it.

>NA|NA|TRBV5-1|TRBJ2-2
CASRIRGDTGELFF
TGCGCCAGCCGCATCAGGGGTGACACCGGGGAGCTGTTTTTT
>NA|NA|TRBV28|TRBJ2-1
CASSKDGLGGGARDEQFF
TGTGCCAGCAGTAAGGACGGGCTGGGCGGGGGCGCGCGGGATGAGCAGTTCTTC
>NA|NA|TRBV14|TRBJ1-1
CASSEGQFGTAARAFF
TGTGCCAGCAGCGAAGGACAGTTCGGGACCGCGGCACGGGCTTTCTTT
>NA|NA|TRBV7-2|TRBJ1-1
CASSLETAGNTEAFF
TGTGCCAGCAGCTTAGAAACAGCGGGGAACACTGAAGCTTTCTTT
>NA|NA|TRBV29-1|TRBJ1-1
CSVEDSTEAFF
TGCAGCGTTGAAGATAGTACTGAAGCTTTCTTT
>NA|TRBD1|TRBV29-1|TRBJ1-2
CSDQGARDGYTF
TGCAGCGATCAGGGGGCACGAGATGGCTACACCTTC
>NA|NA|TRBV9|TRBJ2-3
CASSVGLGAQYF
TGTGCCAGCAGCGTAGGTCTAGGGGCGCAGTATTTT
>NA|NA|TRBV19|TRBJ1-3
CASSTSTAGNTIYF
TGTGCCAGTAGTACCTCCACAGCTGGAAACACCATATATTTT
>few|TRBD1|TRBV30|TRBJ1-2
CAWKFLPGQGANYGYTF
TGTGCCTGGAAATTCCTACCGGGACAGGGGGCTAACTATGGCTACACCTTC
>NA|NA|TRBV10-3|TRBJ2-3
CAISESIYTVGEDTQYF
TGTGCCATCAGTGAGTCGATATATACCGTGGGGGAAGATACGCAGTATTTT
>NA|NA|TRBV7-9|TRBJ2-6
CASSPRYSWSGANVLTF
TGTGCCAGCAGCCCTCGCTACTCCTGGTCTGGGGCCAACGTCCTGACTTTC
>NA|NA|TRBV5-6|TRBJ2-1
CASSLGGRRNNEQFF
TGTGCCAGCAGCTTGGGAGGTAGGCGAAACAATGAGCAGTTCTTC
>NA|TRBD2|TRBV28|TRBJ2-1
CATSAGGSYNEQFF
TGTGCCACCTCAGCGGGGGGGTCATACAATGAGCAGTTCTTC
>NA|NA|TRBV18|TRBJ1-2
CASSPGEDYGYTF
TGTGCCAGCTCCCCAGGGGAGGACTATGGCTACACCTTC
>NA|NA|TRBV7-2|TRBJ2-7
CASSLAHRSSYEQYF
TGTGCCAGCAGCTTAGCGCACAGGAGCTCCTACGAGCAGTACTTC
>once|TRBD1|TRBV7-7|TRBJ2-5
CASSLEASDRGTGTQYF
TGTGCTAGCAGCTTAGAGGCTTCGGACAGGGGAACGGGGACCCAGTACTTC
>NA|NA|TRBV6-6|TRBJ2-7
CASSYSGWGQYGQYF
TGTGCCAGCAGTTACTCCGGGTGGGGGCAGTACGGGCAGTACTTC
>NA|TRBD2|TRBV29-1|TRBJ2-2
CSAGGISGGSNTGELFF
TGCAGCGCGGGAGGTATTAGCGGGGGTTCCAACACCGGGGAGCTGTTTTTT
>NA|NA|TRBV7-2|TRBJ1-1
CASSFRRGNTEAFF
TGTGCCAGCAGCTTTAGAAGAGGGAACACTGAAGCTTTCTTT
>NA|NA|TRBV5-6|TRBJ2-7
CASSFPDGTYEQYF
TGTGCCAGCAGCTTCCCCGACGGTACCTACGAGCAGTACTTC
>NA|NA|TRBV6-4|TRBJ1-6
CASSDPGHSPLHF
TGTGCCAGCAGTGACCCCGGACATTCACCCCTCCACTTT
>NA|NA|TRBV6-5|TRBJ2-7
CASSYSGTRAYEQYF
TGTGCCAGCAGTTACTCAGGGACGAGGGCCTACGAGCAGTACTTC
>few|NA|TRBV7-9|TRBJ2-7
CASSLALGLQYF
TGTGCCAGCAGCTTAGCGCTAGGCTTGCAGTACTTC
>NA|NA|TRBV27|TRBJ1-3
CASSINRDSGNTIYF
TGTGCCAGCAGTATCAACAGAGACTCTGGAAACACCATATATTTT
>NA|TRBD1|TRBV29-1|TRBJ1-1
CSVEGGQGNTEAFF
TGCAGCGTTGAAGGGGGACAGGGGAACACTGAAGCTTTCTTT
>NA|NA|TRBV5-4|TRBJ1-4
CASSLAASEKLFF
TGTGCCAGCAGCTTGGCCGCATCTGAAAAACTGTTTTTT
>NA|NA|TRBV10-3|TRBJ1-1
CAISESGIPEAFF
TGTGCCATCAGTGAATCCGGGATCCCTGAAGCTTTCTTT
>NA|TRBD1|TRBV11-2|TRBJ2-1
CASSSGTGYNGGLF
TGTGCCAGCAGCTCCGGGACAGGCTACAATGGCGGACTCTTC
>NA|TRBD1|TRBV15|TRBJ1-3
CATSNRLDRENTIYF
TGTGCCACCAGTAACCGATTGGACAGGGAAAACACCATATATTTT
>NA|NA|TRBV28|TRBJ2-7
CASRGYEQYF
TGTGCCAGCAGAGGGTACGAGCAGTACTTC
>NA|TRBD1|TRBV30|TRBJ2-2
CAWSVQGVAGELFF
TGTGCCTGGAGTGTACAGGGGGTCGCGGGGGAGCTGTTTTTT
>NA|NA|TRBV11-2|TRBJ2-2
CASSPMGGQMNTGELFF
TGTGCCAGCAGCCCGATGGGGGGACAGATGAACACCGGGGAGCTGTTTTTT
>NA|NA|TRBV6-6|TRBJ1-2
CASSYSMIGGSYTF
TGTGCCAGCAGTTACTCGATGATAGGGGGAAGCTACACCTTC
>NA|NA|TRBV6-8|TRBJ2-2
CASRIEQAPGELFF
TGTGCCAGCCGAATTGAACAGGCTCCCGGGGAGCTGTTTTTT
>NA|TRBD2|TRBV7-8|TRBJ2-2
CASSQTLAGGTGELFF
TGTGCCAGCAGCCAAACGTTAGCGGGGGGGACCGGGGAGCTGTTTTTT
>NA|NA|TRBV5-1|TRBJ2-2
CASSLTPATNTGELFF
TGCGCCAGCAGCTTGACGCCGGCCACGAACACCGGGGAGCTGTTTTTT
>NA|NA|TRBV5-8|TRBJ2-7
CASSFSLRSYEQYF
TGTGCCAGCAGCTTTTCCCTACGCTCCTACGAGCAGTACTTC
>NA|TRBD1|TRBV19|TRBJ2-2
CASIGATGRNTGELFF
TGTGCCAGTATAGGGGCGACAGGGAGGAACACCGGGGAGCTGTTTTTT
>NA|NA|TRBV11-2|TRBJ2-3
CASMGGRGPTDTQYF
TGTGCCAGCATGGGGGGAAGGGGGCCCACAGATACGCAGTATTTT
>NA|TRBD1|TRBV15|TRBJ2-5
CATTTTGGTATQYF
TGTGCCACCACCACCACAGGGGGGACCGCGACCCAGTACTTC
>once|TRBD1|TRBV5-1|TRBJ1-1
CASSVQGGPTEAFF
TGCGCCAGCAGCGTGCAGGGGGGACCCACTGAAGCTTTCTTT
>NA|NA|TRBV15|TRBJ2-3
CATSSPRLRSGVYTDTQYF
TGTGCCACCAGCAGCCCCCGGTTAAGGAGCGGAGTATACACAGATACGCAGTATTTT
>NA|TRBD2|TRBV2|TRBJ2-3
CASSGLAGDTQYF
TGTGCCAGCAGTGGACTAGCGGGGGATACGCAGTATTTT
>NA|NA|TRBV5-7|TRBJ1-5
CASSLPGNQPQHF
TGTGCCAGCAGCTTGCCGGGAAATCAGCCCCAGCATTTT
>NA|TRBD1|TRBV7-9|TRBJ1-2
CASSLDSGGGYGYTF
TGTGCCAGCAGCTTAGACTCAGGGGGCGGGTATGGCTACACCTTC
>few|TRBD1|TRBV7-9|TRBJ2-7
CASSLTGGGIYEQYF
TGTGCCAGCAGCTTGACAGGGGGCGGCATCTACGAGCAGTACTTC
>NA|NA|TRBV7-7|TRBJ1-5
CASSSGRGQPQHF
TGTGCTAGCAGCTCAGGGAGAGGGCAGCCCCAGCATTTT
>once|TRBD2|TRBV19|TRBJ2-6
CASSGEGTTGANVLTF
TGTGCCAGTAGCGGGGAGGGTACTACTGGGGCCAACGTCCTGACTTTC
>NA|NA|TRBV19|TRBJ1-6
CASSMGRHNSPLHF
TGTGCCAGTAGTATGGGCAGACATAATTCACCCCTCCACTTT
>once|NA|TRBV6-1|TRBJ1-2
CASSPPDNPNYGYTF
TGTGCCAGCAGTCCACCAGACAACCCTAACTATGGCTACACCTTC
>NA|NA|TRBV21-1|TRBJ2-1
CASSPRRDRGLYNEQFF
TGTGCCAGCAGCCCCAGGCGGGACAGGGGGTTATACAATGAGCAGTTCTTC
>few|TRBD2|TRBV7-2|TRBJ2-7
CASSFLVAGGRSYEQYF
TGTGCCAGCAGCTTTCTGGTAGCGGGGGGAAGGTCCTACGAGCAGTACTTC
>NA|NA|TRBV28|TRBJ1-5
CASSLGQGIYQPQHF
TGTGCCAGCAGTTTAGGGCAGGGGATCTATCAGCCCCAGCATTTT
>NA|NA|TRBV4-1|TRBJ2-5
CASSDPESGEETQYF
TGCGCCAGCAGCGACCCCGAGTCGGGGGAAGAGACCCAGTACTTC
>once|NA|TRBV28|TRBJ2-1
CASSRTGIRGFYNEQFF
TGTGCCAGCAGTCGGACCGGAATAAGGGGGTTCTACAATGAGCAGTTCTTC
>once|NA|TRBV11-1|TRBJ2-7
CASSSIGGRSANEQYF
TGTGCCAGCAGCTCCATCGGGGGGCGAAGCGCCAACGAGCAGTACTTC
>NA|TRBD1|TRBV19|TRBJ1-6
CASSGTGGNSPLHF
TGTGCCAGTTCTGGGACAGGGGGTAATTCACCCCTCCACTTT